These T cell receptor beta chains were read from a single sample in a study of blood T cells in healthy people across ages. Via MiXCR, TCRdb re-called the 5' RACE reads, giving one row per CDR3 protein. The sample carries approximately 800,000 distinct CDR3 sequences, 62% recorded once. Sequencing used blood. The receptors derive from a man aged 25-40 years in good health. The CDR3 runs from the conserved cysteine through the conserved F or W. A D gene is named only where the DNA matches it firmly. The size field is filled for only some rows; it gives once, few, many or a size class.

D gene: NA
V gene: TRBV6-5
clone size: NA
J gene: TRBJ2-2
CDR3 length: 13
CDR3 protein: CASSYGGSGELFF
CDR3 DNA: TGTGCCAGCAGTTACGGGGGGTCCGGGGAGCTGTTTTTT

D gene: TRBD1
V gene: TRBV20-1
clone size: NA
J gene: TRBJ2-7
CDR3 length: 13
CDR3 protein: CSAGQGIVYEQYF
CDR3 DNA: TGCAGTGCTGGACAGGGGATCGTGTACGAGCAGTACTTC

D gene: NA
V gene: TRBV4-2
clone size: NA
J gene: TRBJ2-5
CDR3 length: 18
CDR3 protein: CASSQEGYVRVTYNEQYF
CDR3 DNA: TGTGCCAGCAGCCAAGAAGGTTATGTAAGGGTCACCTACAATGAGCAGTACTTC

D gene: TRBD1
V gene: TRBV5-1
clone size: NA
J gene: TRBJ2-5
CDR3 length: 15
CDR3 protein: CASSFGQGLRMEQYF
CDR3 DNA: TGCGCCAGCAGCTTCGGACAGGGATTAAGGATGGAGCAGTACTTC

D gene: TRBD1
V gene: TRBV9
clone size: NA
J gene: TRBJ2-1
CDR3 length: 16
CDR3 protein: CASSVGTGHSYNEQFF
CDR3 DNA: TGTGCCAGCAGCGTGGGGACAGGACACTCCTACAATGAGCAGTTCTTC

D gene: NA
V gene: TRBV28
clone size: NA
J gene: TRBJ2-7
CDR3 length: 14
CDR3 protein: CASSLSEQPTEQYF
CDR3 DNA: TGTGCCAGCAGTTTAAGCGAACAGCCCACCGAGCAGTACTTC

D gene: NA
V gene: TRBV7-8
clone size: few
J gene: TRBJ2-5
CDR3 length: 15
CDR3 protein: CASSLNQGAGETQYF
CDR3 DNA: TGTGCCAGCAGCTTAAACCAGGGTGCGGGAGAGACCCAGTACTTC

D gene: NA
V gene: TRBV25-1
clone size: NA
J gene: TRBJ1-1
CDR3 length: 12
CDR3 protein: CATASGNTEAFF
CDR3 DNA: TGTGCGACAGCCTCGGGTAACACTGAAGCTTTCTTT

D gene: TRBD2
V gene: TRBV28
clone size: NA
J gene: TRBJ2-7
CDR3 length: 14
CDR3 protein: CASTPGGAFDEQYF
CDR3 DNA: TGTGCCAGCACTCCGGGGGGGGCTTTTGACGAGCAGTACTTC

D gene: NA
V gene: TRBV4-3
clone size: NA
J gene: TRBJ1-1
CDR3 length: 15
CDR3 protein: CASSSTWGVNTEAFF
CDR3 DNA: TGCGCCAGCAGCTCGACATGGGGGGTTAACACTGAAGCTTTCTTT

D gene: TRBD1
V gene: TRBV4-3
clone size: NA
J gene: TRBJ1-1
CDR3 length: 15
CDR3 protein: CASSQTGRGNTEAFF
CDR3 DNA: TGCGCCAGCAGCCAGACAGGGAGGGGGAACACTGAAGCTTTCTTT

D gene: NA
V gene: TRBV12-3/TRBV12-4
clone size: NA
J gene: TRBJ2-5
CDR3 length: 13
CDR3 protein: CASSPGTNNQQYF
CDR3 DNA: TGTGCCAGCAGTCCAGGGACCAACAACCAGCAGTACTTC

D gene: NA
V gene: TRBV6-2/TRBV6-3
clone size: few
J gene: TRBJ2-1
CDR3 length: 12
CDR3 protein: CASSYLPYEQFF
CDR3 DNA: TGTGCCAGCAGTTACCTGCCCTATGAGCAGTTCTTC

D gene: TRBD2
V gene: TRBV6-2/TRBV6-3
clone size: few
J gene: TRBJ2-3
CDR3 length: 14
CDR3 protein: CATEAGGPTDTQYF
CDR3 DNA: TGTGCCACCGAAGCGGGGGGTCCGACAGATACGCAGTATTTT

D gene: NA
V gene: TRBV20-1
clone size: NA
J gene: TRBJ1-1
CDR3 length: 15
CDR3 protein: CSAGDNRAPNTEAFF
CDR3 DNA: TGCAGTGCTGGAGATAACAGGGCCCCGAACACTGAAGCTTTCTTT

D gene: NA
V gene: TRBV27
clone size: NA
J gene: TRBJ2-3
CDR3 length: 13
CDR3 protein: CASSLGWTDTQYF
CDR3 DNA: TGTGCCAGCAGTTTAGGTTGGACAGATACGCAGTATTTT

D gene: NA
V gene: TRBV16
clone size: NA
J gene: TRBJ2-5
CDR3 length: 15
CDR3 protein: CASSHPSSDQETQYF
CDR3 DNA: TGTGCCAGCAGCCATCCTAGCTCCGATCAAGAGACCCAGTACTTC

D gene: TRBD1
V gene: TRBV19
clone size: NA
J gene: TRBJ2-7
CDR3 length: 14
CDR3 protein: CASSRQGSTYEQYF
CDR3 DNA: TGTGCCAGTAGTAGACAGGGTTCAACCTACGAGCAGTACTTC

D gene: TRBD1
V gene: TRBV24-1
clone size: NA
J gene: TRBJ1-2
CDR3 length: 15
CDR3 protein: CATSDPGGGSYGYTF
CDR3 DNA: TGTGCCACCAGTGACCCTGGAGGGGGCAGCTATGGCTACACCTTC

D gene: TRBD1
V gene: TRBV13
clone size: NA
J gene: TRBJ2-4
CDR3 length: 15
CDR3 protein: CASSLVAGGINIQYF
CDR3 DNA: TGTGCCAGCAGCTTAGTGGCAGGGGGCATCAACATTCAGTACTTC

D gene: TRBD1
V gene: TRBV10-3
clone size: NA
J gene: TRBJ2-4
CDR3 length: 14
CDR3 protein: CAISGGKQGWEQYF
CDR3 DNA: TGTGCCATCAGTGGAGGGAAACAGGGGTGGGAGCAGTACTTC

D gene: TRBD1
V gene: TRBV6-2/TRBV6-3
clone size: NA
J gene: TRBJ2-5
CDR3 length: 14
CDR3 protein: CASSRQTGEETQYF
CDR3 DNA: TGTGCCAGCAGCCGCCAAACAGGGGAAGAGACCCAGTACTTC

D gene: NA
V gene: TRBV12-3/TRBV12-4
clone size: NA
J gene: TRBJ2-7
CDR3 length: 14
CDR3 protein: CASSLALGSYEQCF
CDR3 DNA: TGTGCCAGCAGTTTAGCCCTTGGGTCCTACGAGCAGTGCTTC

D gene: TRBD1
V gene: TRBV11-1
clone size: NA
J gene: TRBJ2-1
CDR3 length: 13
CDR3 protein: CATIGQGGNEQFF
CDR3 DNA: TGTGCCACCATTGGACAGGGAGGCAATGAGCAGTTCTTC

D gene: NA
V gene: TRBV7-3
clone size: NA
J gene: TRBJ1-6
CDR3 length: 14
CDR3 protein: CASNLGIGNSPLHF
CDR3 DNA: TGTGCCAGCAACTTGGGGATTGGGAATTCACCCCTCCACTTT